This T cell receptor (beta chain) was recorded in a study of regulatory T cells in long-lasting Graves disease. Overall study findings and caveats: TRBV28, TRBJ1-2 and TRBJ2-5 were segments that persistent disease favored. New patients shared fewer public clonotypes (966) than persistent patients did (approximately 3,000). Analyses excluded thyroid tissue, covering peripheral blood alone.

V shed 0 bases, J shed 4 bases, and the junction held 8 bases outside the gene matches. There are 17 residues in the CDR3. Germline V CDR1 and CDR2: SGHVS, FNYEAQ. In building TCR beta libraries, iRepertoire HTBI primers were used together with Arm-PCR of CDR3 regions. From the multiplex PCR reads, TCRdb called clonotypes with MiXCR, one entry per CDR3 protein. This table holds roughly 500,000 distinct CDR3 sequences, 20% to 25% found once. This clonotype was seen at least ten times. Its antigen is not identified. Time point reported: persistent/refractory GD, antithyroid drugs over 5 years with positive TRAb. RNA extracted from PBMCs served as the sequencing template. A blood draw put 8.5 to 10 milliliters of peripheral blood into EDTA tubes.

This TCR came from a female donor with Graves disease. This chain joins TRBV7-6 and TRBJ1-4, with TRBD1 identical over 7 bases. Sequenced material: peripheral blood mononuclear cells (PBMCs), taken when the disease was refractory, from a patient treated with antithyroid drugs. CDR3 in amino acids: CASSLAGTDAVNEKLFF. The CDR3 bases are TGTGCCAGCAGCTTAGCGGGGACAGACGCGGTTAATGAAAAACTGTTTTTT.